The text below deals with one TCR beta chain. Which antigen it targets is not known. No clone much larger than this one lies a single base away; base qualities are absent. The study was a case-control design nested within a healthcare worker cohort in London, UK, with weekly nasopharyngeal swab PCR tests and blood sampling. Between 23 and 31 March 2020, the week of the UK lockdown, healthcare workers were enrolled and then followed up weekly for as long as 16 weeks. The record originates from a study of early T cells in non-severe SARS-CoV-2 infection (dated by TCRdb to the early 2020s). The study in broad terms: Bulk RNA from unsorted whole blood was used for TCR sequencing, so alpha and beta chains could not be paired. Overall study results and their limits: Matching against VDJdb was skewed toward anti-spike CD8 responses, likely underestimated virus-specific expansions, and missed private and CD4 specificities.

The CDR3, from cysteine to phenylalanine, totals 15 residues. The only DNA kept is the CDR3, 45 bases in frame from the first base. From V the trimming removes 5 bases and from J it removes 11 bases, while the gene matches leave 16 bases of the junction unaccounted for. Reading the germline V gene gives CDR1 MNHEY and CDR2 SVGAGI. The method was 5' RACE. Sequencing was carried out with a NextSeq 500. The TCR library protocol attached unique molecular identifiers to individual cDNA molecules to correct for sequencing error and PCR bias. Both TCR alpha and beta chains were sequenced, and tight co-correlation was observed between alpha and beta sequence abundances in each sample. The paper's processing steps were these. Decombinator V4 was used to perform V gene, J gene and CDR3 annotation of TCR sequences. TCRs were defined as expanded if a significant change between any two time points was detected under a Poisson model with p below 0.0001. Abundances of TCRs were expressed as counts per million after normalisation to the total number of TCRs sequenced in each sample. TRAV1-2 paired with TRAJ12, TRAJ20 or TRAJ33 defined MAIT TCRs, while TRAV10 paired with TRAJ18 defined iNKT TCRs. A search of VDJdb, accessed on 1 November 2021, was run for TCRs annotated to CMV, EBV and SARS-CoV-2, with TCRs annotated for multiple antigens excluded. Clones were called with MiXCR by TCRdb after fastp trimmed the public reads at Q25, and only in-frame beta chains were retained. Identical CDR3 proteins give one entry, which carries the most common genes and DNA. The authors' filters were not applied to this entry. Recorded for this sample are approximately 70,000 distinct CDR3 sequences; about 13% of them occurred a single time. The ten largest clones represent roughly 13% of the sample.

This sequence originates from an adult who was a healthcare worker with PCR-confirmed SARS-CoV-2 infection or an uninfected control (not recorded which). Sequenced material: whole blood. The V gene is TRBV6-5 and the J gene is TRBJ1-1; 8 bases in between match TRBD1. The CDR3 protein: CASSGGRGRGAGAFF. In nucleotide form, the sequence is TGTGCCAGCAGTGGGGGCAGGGGGCGCGGCGCTGGTGCTTTCTTT.